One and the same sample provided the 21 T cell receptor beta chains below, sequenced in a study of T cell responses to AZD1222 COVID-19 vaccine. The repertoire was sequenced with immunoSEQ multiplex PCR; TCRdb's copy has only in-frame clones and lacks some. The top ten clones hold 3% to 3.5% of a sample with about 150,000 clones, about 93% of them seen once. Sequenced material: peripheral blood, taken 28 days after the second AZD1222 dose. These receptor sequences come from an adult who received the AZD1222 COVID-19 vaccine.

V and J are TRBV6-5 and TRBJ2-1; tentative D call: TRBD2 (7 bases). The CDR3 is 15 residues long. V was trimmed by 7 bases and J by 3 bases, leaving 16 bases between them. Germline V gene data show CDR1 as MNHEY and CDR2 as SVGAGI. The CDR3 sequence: CASTQKGGYYNEQFF. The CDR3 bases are TGTGCCAGCACCCAAAAGGGGGGGTACTACAATGAGCAGTTCTTC.

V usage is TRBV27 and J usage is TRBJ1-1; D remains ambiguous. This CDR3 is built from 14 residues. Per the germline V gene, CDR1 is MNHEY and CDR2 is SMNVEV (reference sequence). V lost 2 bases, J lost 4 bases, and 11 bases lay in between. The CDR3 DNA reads TGTGCCAGCAGTTTAGGGCCCCGGGGCACTGAAGCTTTCTTT. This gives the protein CASSLGPRGTEAFF.

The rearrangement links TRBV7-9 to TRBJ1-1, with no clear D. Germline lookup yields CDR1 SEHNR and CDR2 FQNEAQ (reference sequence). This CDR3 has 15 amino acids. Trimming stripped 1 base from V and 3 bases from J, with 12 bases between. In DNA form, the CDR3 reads TGTGCCAGCAGCTTAGATAGCCCCTCCCACACTGAAGCTTTCTTT. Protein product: CASSLDSPSHTEAFF.

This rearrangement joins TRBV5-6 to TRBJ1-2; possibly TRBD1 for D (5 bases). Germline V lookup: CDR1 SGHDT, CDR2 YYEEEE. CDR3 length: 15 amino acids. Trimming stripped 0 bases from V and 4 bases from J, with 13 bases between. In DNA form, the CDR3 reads TGTGCCAGCAGCTTGGCCGGGAAACAGGCCTATGGCTACACCTTC. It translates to CASSLAGKQAYGYTF. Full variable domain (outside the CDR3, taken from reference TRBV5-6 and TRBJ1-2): DAGVTQSPTHLIKTRGQQVTLRCSPKSGHDTVSWYQQALGQGPQFIFQYYEEEERQRGNFPDRFSGHQFPNYSSELNVNALLLGDSALYLCASSLAGKQAYGYTFGSGTRLTVV.

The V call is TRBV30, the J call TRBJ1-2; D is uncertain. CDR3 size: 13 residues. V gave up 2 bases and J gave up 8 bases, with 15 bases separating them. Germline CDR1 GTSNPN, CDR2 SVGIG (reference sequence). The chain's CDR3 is CAWSFSTGDGYTF. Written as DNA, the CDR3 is TGTGCCTGGAGTTTTTCTACGGGTGACGGCTACACCTTC.

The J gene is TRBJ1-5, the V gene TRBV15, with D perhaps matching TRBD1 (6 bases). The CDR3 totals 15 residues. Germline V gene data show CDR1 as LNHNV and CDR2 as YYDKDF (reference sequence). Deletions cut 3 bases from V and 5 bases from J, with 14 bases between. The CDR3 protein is CATSSEGRGDQPQHF. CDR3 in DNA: TGTGCCACCAGCAGTGAAGGCAGGGGCGATCAGCCCCAGCATTTT.

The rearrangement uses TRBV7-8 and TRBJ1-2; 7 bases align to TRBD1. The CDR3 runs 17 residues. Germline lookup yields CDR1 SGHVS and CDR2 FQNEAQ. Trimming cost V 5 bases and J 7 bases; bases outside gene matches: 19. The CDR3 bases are TGTGCCAGCAGCCAGAACAGGGGAGTCTTTTCTTTCTTTGGCTACACCTTC. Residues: CASSQNRGVFSFFGYTF. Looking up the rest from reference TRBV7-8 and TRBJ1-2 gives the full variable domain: GAGVSQSPRYKVAKRGQDVALRCDPISGHVSLFWYQQALGQGPEFLTYFQNEAQLDKSGLPSDRFFAERPEGSVSTLKIQRTQQEDSAVYLCASSQNRGVFSFFGYTFGSGTRLTVV.

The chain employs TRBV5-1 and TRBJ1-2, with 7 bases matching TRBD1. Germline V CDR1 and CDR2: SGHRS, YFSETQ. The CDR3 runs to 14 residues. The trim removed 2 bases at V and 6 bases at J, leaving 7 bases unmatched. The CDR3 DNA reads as TGCGCCAGCAGCTTAGAGGGACAGAGTGATGGCTACACCTTC. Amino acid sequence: CASSLEGQSDGYTF.

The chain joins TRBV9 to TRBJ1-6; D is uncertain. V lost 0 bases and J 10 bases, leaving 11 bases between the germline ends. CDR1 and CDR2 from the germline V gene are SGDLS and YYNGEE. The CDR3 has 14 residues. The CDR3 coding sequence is TGTGCCAGCAGCGTAGGAGGGAGTGCGTCACCCCTCCACTTT. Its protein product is CASSVGGSASPLHF. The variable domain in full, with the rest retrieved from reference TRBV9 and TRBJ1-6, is DSGVTQTPKHLITATGQRVTLRCSPRSGDLSVYWYQQSLDQGLQFLIQYYNGEERAKGNILERFSAQQFPDLHSELNLSSLELGDSALYFCASSVGGSASPLHFGNGTRLTVT.

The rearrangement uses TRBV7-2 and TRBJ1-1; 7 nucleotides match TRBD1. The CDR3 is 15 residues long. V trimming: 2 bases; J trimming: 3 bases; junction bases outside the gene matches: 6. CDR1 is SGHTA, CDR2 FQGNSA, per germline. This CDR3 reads CASSLQGEEDTEAFF. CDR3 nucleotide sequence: TGTGCCAGCAGCTTACAGGGGGAAGAGGACACTGAAGCTTTCTTT. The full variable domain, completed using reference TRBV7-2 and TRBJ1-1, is GAGVSQSPSNKVTEKGKDVELRCDPISGHTALYWYRQSLGQGLEFLIYFQGNSAPDKSGLPSDRFSAERTGGSVSTLTIQRTQQEDSAVYLCASSLQGEEDTEAFFGQGTRLTVV.

The CDR3 DNA sequence: TGTGCCAGCAGCCCCACAGGGGGGAATTCACCCCTCCACTTT. As protein: CASSPTGGNSPLHF. The V and J genes are TRBV7-6 and TRBJ1-6; 8 nucleotides line up with TRBD1. The CDR3 length is 14 residues. Trimming at V came to 5 bases and at J to 7 bases, leaving 4 bases not matched to a gene. Germline loops: CDR1 SGHVS, CDR2 FNYEAQ.

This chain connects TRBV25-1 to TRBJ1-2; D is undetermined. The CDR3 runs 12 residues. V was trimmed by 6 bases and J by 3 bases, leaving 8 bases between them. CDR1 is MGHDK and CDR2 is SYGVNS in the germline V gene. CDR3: CASSDLYYGYTF. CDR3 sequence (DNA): TGTGCCAGCAGCGACCTGTACTATGGCTACACCTTC.

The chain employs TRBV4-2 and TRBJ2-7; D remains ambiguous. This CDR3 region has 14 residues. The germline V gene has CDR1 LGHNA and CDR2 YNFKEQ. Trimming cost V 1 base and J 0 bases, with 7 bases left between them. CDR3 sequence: CASSQARSSYEQYF. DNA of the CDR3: TGTGCCAGCAGCCAAGCAAGGAGCTCCTACGAGCAGTACTTC.

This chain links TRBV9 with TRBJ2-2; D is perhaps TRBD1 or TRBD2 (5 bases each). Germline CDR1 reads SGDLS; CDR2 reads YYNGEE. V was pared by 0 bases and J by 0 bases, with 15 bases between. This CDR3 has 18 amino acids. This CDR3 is CASSVATGWGTNTGELFF. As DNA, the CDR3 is TGTGCCAGCAGCGTAGCTACAGGATGGGGGACGAACACCGGGGAGCTGTTTTTT.

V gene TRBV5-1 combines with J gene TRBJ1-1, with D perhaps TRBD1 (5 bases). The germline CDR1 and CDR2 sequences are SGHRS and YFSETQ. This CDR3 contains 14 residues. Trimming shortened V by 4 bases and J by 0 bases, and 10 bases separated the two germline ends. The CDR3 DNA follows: TGCGCCAGCAGCGCGGGACGGCTGAACACTGAAGCTTTCTTT. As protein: CASSAGRLNTEAFF. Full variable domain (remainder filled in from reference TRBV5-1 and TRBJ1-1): KAGVTQTPRYLIKTRGQQVTLSCSPISGHRSVSWYQQTPGQGLQFLFEYFSETQRNKGNFPGRFSGRQFSNSRSEMNVSTLELGDSALYLCASSAGRLNTEAFFGQGTRLTVV.

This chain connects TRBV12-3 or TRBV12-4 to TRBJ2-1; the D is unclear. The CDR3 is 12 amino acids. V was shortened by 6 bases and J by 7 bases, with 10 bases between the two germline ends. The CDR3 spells CASSNPVNEQFF. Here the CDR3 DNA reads TGTGCCAGCAGCAACCCCGTAAATGAGCAGTTCTTC.

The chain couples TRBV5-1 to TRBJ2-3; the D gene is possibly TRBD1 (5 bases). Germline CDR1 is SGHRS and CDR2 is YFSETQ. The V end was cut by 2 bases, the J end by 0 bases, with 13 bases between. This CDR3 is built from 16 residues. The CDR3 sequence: CASSLQDLLSTDTQYF. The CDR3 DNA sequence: TGCGCCAGCAGCTTACAGGACCTCCTCAGCACAGATACGCAGTATTTT.

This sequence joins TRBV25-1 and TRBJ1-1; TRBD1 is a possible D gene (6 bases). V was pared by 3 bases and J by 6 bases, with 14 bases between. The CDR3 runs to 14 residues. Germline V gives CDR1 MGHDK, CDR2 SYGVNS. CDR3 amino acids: CASSEARGTPEAFF. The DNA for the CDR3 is TGTGCCAGCAGTGAGGCCAGGGGAACTCCTGAAGCTTTCTTT.

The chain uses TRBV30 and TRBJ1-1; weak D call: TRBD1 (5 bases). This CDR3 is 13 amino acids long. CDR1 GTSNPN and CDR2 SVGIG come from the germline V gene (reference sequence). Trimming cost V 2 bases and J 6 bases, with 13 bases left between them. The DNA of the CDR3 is TGTGCCTGGAGTCCCGGGGACTACCCTGAAGCTTTCTTT. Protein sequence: CAWSPGDYPEAFF.

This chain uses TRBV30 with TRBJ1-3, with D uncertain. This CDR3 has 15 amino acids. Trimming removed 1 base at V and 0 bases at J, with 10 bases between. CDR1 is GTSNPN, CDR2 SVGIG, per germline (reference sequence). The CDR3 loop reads CAWSADTSSGNTIYF. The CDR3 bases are TGTGCCTGGAGTGCAGACACCAGCTCTGGAAACACCATATATTTT.

The chain's CDR3 is CASSLPTGGYTF. In DNA form, the CDR3 reads TGTGCCAGCAGCCTCCCAACAGGTGGCTACACCTTC. The chain uses TRBV3-1 (or the pseudogene TRBV3-2) and TRBJ1-2, with a tentative D call TRBD1 (5 bases). The V gene's germline CDR1 is LGHDT and CDR2 YNNKEL (reference sequence). Trimming left V 4 bases short and J 7 bases short, with 10 bases between. The CDR3 loop spans 12 amino acids.